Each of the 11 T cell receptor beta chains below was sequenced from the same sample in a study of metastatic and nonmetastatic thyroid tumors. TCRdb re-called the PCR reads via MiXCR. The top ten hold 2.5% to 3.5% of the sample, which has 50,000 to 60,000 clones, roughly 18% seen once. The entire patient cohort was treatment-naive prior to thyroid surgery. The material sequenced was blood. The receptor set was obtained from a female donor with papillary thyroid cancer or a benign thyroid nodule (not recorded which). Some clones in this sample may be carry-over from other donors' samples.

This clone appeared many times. The CDR3 loop reads CATSSTKEQFF. The CDR3 DNA reads as TGTGCCACCAGCAGCACCAAGGAGCAGTTCTTC. V gene TRBV15 combines with J gene TRBJ2-1; the D is unclear. V lost 3 bases to trimming and J lost 10 bases, with 7 bases between them. The germline gives CDR1 LNHNV, CDR2 YYDKDF (reference sequence). CDR3 length equals 11 residues. The entire variable domain, with the rest obtained from reference TRBV15 and TRBJ2-1, is as follows: DAMVIQNPRYQVTQFGKPVTLSCSQTLNHNVMYWYQQKSSQAPKLLFHYYDKDFNNEADTPDNFQSRRPNTSFCFLDIRSPGLGDTAMYLCATSSTKEQFFGPGTRLTVL.

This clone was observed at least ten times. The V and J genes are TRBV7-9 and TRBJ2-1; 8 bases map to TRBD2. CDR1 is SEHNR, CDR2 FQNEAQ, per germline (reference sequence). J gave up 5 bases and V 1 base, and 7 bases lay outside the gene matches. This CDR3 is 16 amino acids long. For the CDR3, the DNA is TGTGCCAGCAGCTTAGGGGGTTCGGGAGGGCACAATGAGCAGTTCTTC. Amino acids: CASSLGGSGGHNEQFF. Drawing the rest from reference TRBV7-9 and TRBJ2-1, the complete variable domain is DTGVSQNPRHKITKRGQNVTFRCDPISEHNRLYWYRQTLGQGPEFLTYFQNEAQLEKSRLLSDRFSAERPKGSFSTLEIQRTEQGDSAMYLCASSLGGSGGHNEQFFGPGTRLTVL.

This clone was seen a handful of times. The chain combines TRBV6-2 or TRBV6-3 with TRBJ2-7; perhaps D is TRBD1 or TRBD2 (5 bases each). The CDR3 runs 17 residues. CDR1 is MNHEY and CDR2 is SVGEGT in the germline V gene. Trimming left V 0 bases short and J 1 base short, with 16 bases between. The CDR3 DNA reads TGTGCCAGCAGTTACTCGATAGCCAGGGACCTGTCCTACGAGCAGTACTTC. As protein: CASSYSIARDLSYEQYF.

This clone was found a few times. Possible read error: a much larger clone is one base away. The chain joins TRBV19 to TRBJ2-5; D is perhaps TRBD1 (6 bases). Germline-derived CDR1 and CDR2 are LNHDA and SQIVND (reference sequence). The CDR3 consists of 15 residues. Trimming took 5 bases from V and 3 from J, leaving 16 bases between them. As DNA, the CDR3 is TGTGCCAGTAGTCCACCCGGGACATGGGAAGAGACCCAGTACTTC. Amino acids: CASSPPGTWEETQYF.

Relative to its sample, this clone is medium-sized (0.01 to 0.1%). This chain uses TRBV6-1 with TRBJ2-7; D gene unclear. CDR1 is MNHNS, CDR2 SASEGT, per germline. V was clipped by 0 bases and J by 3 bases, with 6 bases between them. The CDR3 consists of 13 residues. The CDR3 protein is CASSEAPVYEQYF. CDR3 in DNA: TGTGCCAGCAGTGAAGCCCCTGTCTACGAGCAGTACTTC.

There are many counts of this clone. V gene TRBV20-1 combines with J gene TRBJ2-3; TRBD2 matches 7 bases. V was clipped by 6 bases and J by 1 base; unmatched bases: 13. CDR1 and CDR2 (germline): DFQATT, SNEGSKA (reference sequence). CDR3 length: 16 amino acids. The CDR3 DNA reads TGCAGTGCCGACGCGTCGCCCGGACTAGGCACAGATACGCAGTATTTT. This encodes CSADASPGLGTDTQYF.

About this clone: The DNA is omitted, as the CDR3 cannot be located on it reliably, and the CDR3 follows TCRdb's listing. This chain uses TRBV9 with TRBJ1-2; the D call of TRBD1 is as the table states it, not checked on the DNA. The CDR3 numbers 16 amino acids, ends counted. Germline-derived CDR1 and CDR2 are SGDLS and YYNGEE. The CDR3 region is CATCYDCTRGGGGYTF.

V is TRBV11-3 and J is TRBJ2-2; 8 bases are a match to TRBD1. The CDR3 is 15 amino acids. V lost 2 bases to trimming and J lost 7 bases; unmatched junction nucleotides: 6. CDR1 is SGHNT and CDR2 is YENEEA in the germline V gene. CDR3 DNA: TGTGCCAGCAGCTTATGGTCAGGGGGCGGCGGGGAGCTGTTTTTT. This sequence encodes CASSLWSGGGGELFF.

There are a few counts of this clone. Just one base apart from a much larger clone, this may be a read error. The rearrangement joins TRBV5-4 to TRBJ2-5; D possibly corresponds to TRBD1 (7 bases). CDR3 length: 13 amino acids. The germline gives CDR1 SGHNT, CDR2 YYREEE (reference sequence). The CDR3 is CSSTIPGGETQYF. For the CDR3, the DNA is TGTTCCAGCACCATCCCAGGGGGGGAGACCCAGTACTTC.

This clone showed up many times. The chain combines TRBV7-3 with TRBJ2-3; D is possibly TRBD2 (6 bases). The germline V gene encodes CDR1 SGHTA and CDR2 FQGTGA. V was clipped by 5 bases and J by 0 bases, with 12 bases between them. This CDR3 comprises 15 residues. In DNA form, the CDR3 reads TGTGCCAGCAGCCCCGGGGGACTCAGCACAGATACGCAGTATTTT. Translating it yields CASSPGGLSTDTQYF.

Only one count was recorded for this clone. The CDR3 loop is CASSFPREIYGYTF. The CDR3 DNA reads TGTGCCAGCAGTTTCCCCCGGGAGATCTATGGCTACACCTTC. This chain connects TRBV11-2 to TRBJ1-2; D is uncertain. CDR1 and CDR2 from the germline V gene are SGHAT and FQNNGV. Trimming stripped 6 bases from V and 4 bases from J, with 15 bases between. CDR3 length: 14 residues.